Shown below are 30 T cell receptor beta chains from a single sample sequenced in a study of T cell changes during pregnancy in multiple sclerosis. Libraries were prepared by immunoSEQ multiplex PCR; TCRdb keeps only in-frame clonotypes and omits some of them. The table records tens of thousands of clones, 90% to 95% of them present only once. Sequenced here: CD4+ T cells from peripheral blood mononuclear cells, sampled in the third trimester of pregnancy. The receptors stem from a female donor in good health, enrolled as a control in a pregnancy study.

CDR3 residues: CASSQVSGSAGGSYNEQFF. CDR3 coding DNA: TGTGCCAGCAGCCAAGTTAGCGGGAGCGCTGGGGGGTCCTACAATGAGCAGTTCTTC. V gene TRBV4-2 combines with J gene TRBJ2-1, with TRBD2 matching 9 bases. This CDR3 is built from 19 residues. The germline V gene encodes CDR1 LGHNA and CDR2 YNFKEQ. V shed 1 base and J 1 base; nucleotides not matched to a gene: 11.

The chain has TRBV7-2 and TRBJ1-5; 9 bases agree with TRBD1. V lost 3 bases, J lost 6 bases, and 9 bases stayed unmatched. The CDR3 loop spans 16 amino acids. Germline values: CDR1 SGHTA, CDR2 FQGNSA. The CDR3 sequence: CASSLVGTGTAQPQHF. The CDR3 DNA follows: TGTGCCAGCAGCTTGGTCGGGACAGGGACTGCTCAGCCCCAGCATTTT. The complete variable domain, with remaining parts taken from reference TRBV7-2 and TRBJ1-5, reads GAGVSQSPSNKVTEKGKDVELRCDPISGHTALYWYRQSLGQGLEFLIYFQGNSAPDKSGLPSDRFSAERTGGSVSTLTIQRTQQEDSAVYLCASSLVGTGTAQPQHFGDGTRLSIL.

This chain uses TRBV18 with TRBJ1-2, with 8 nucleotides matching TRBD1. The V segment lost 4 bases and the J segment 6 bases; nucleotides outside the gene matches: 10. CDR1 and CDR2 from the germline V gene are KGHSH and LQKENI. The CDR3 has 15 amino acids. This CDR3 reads CASSRVREDRDGYTF. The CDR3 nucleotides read TGTGCCAGCTCACGGGTTCGAGAGGACAGGGATGGCTACACCTTC.

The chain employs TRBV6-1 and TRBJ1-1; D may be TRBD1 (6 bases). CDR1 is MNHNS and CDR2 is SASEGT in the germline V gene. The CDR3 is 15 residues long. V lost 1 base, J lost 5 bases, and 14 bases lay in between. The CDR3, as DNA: TGTGCCAGCAGTGAAGTCAGGGGAGGGGCTACTGAAGCTTTCTTT. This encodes CASSEVRGGATEAFF.

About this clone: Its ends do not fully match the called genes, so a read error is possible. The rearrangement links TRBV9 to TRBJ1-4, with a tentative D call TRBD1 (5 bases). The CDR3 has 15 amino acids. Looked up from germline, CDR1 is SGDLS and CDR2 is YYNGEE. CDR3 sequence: CASSASPGTNEKLFF. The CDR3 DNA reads TGTGCCAGCAGCGCGAGCCCGGGGACTAACGAAAAACTGTTTTTT.

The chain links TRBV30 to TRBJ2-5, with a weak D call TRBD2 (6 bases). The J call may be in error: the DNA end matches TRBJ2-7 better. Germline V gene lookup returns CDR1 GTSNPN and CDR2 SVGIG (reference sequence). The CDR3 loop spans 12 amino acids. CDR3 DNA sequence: TGTGCCACGGAGGAGGGGTCCTACGAGCAGTACTTC. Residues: CATEEGSYEQYF.

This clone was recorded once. The CDR3 reads CASSQVNGNYGYTF. In nucleotides, the CDR3 is TGCGCCAGCAGCCAAGTGAACGGGAACTATGGCTACACCTTC. This chain uses TRBV4-3 with TRBJ1-2; D gene ambiguous. This CDR3 has 14 amino acids. V was trimmed by 1 base and J by 2 bases, leaving 8 bases between them. Germline loops: CDR1 LGHNA, CDR2 YSLEER.

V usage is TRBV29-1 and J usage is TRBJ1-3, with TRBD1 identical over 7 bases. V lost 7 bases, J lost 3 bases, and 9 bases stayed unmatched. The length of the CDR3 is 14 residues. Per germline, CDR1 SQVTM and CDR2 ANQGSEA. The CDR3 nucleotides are TGCAGCGCAACACTAGGGACAGATGGAAACACCATATATTTT. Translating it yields CSATLGTDGNTIYF. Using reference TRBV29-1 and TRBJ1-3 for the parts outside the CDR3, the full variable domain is SAVISQKPSRDICQRGTSLTIQCQVDSQVTMMFWYRQQPGQSLTLIATANQGSEATYESGFVIDKFPISRPNLTFSTLTVSNMSPEDSSIYLCSATLGTDGNTIYFGEGSWLTVV.

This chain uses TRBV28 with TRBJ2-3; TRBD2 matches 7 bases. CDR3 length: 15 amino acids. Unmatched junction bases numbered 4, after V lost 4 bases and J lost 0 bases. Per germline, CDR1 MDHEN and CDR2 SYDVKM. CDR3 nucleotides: TGTGCCAGCAGTTCTAGCGGCATTAGCACAGATACGCAGTATTTT. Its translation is CASSSSGISTDTQYF. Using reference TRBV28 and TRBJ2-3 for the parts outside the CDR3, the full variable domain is DVKVTQSSRYLVKRTGEKVFLECVQDMDHENMFWYRQDPGLGLRLIYFSYDVKMKEKGDIPEGYSVSREKKERFSLILESASTNQTSMYLCASSSSGISTDTQYFGPGTRLTVL.

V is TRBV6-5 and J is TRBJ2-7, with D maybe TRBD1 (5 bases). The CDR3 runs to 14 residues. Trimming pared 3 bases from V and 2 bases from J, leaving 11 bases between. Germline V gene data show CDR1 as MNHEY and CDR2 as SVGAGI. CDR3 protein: CASSYRSGPYEQYF. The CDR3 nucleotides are TGTGCCAGCAGTTATAGGTCAGGGCCCTACGAGCAGTACTTC.

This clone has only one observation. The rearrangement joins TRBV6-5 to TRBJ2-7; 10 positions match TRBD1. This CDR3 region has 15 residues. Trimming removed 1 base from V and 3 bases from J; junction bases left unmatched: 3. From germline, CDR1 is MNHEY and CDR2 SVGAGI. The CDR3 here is CASSYYRDRGYEQYF. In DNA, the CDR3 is TGTGCCAGCAGTTACTACCGGGACAGGGGCTACGAGCAGTACTTC.

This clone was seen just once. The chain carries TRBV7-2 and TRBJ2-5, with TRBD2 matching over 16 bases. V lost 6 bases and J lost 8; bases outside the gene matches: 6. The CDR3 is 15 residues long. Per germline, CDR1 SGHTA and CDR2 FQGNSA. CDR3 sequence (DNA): TGTGCCAGCAGTTTGGGACTAGCGGGGGGGACCACCCAGTACTTC. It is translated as CASSLGLAGGTTQYF.

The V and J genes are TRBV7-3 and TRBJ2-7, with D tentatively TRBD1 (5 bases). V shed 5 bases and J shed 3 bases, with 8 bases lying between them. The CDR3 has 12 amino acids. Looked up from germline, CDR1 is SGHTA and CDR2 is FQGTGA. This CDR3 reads CASSDDSYEQYF. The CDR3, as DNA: TGTGCCAGCAGCGACGACAGCTACGAGCAGTACTTC.

The CDR3 region is CASSSTVGTEAFF. As DNA, the CDR3 is TGTGCCAGCAGCTCGACAGTCGGCACTGAAGCTTTCTTT. V gene TRBV5-6 combines with J gene TRBJ1-1; tentative D call: TRBD1 (5 bases). Germline V gene lookup returns CDR1 SGHDT and CDR2 YYEEEE. This CDR3 region has 13 residues. Trimming stripped 3 bases from V and 4 bases from J, with 10 bases between.

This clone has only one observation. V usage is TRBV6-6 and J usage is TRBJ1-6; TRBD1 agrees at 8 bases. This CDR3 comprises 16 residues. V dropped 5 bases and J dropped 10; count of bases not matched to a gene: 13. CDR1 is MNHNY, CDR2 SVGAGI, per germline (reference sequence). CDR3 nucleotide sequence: TGTGCCAGCAGTCGCAACCCAGGGGGCGCGGGATCACCCCTCCACTTT. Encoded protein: CASSRNPGGAGSPLHF.

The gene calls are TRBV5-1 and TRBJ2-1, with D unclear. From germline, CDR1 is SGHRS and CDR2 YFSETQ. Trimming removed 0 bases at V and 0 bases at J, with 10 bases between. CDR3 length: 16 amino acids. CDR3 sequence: CASSLEAASSYNEQFF. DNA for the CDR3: TGCGCCAGCAGCTTGGAGGCAGCGAGCTCCTACAATGAGCAGTTCTTC.

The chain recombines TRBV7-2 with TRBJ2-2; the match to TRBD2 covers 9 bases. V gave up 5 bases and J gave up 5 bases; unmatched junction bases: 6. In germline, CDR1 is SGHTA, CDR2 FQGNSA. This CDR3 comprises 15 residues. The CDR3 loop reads CASSVGLAGTGELFF. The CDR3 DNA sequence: TGTGCCAGCAGCGTGGGACTAGCAGGGACCGGGGAGCTGTTTTTT.

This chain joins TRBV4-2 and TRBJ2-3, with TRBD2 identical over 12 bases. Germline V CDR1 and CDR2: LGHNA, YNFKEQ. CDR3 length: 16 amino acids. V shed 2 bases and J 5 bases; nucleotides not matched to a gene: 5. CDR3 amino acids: CASSQSLAGGQDTQYF. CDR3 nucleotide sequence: TGTGCCAGCAGCCAAAGTCTAGCGGGGGGGCAAGATACGCAGTATTTT.

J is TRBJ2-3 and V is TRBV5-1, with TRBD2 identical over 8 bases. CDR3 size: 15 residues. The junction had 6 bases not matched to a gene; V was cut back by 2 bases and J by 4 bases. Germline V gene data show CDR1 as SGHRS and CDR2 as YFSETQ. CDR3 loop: CASSLSTGGADTQYF. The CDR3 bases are TGCGCCAGCAGCTTATCTACGGGGGGGGCAGATACGCAGTATTTT.

CDR3 amino acids: CASGGARGQPQHF. DNA of the CDR3: TGTGCCTCTGGGGGGGCTAGGGGTCAGCCCCAGCATTTT. The chain employs TRBV30 and TRBJ1-5; TRBD1 is a possible D gene (6 bases). V was trimmed by 7 bases and J by 6 bases, leaving 16 bases between them. This CDR3 has 13 amino acids. CDR1 is GTSNPN and CDR2 is SVGIG in the germline V gene (reference sequence).

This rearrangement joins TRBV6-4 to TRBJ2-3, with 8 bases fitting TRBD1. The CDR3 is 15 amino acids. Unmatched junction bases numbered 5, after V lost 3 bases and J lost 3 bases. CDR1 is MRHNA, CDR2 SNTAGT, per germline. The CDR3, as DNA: TGTGCCAGCAGTGATAGGAACAGGGGGACAGATACGCAGTATTTT. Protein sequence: CASSDRNRGTDTQYF.

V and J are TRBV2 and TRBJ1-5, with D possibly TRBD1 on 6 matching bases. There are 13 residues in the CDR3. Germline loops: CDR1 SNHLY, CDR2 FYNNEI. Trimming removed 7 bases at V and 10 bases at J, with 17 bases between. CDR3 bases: TGTGCCAGCACTTACGGGGCGGGGGCCCCCCAGCATTTT. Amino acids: CASTYGAGAPQHF.

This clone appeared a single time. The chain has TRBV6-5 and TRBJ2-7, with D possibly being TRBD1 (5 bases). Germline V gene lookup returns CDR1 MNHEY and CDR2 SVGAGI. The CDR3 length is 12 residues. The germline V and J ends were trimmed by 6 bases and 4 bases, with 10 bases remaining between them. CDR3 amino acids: CASRTDRYEQYF. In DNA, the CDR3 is TGTGCCAGCAGGACCGACAGATACGAGCAGTACTTC.

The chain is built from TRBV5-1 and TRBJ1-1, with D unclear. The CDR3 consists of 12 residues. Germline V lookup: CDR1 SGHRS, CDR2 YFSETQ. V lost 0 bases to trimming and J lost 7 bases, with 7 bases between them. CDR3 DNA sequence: TGCGCCAGCAGCTTGGAACAGAGTGAAGCTTTCTTT. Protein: CASSLEQSEAFF.

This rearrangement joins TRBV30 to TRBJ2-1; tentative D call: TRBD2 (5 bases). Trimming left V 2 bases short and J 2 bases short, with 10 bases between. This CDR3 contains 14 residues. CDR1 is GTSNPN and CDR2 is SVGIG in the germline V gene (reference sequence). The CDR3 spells CAWSSSLAYNEQFF. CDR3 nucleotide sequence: TGTGCCTGGAGTTCTAGCTTAGCCTACAATGAGCAGTTCTTC.

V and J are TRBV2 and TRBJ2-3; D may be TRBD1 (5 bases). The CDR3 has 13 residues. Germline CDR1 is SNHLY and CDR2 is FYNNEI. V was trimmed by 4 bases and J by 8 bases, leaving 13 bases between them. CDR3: CASSAPPGSTQYF. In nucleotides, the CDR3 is TGTGCCAGCAGTGCCCCGCCAGGGTCTACGCAGTATTTT.

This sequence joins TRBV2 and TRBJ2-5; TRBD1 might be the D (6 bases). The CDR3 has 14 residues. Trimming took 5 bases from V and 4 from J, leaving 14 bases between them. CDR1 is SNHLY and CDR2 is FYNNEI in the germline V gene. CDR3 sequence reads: CASSSQGLGETQYF. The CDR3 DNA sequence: TGTGCCAGCAGTTCACAGGGTTTAGGAGAGACCCAGTACTTC.

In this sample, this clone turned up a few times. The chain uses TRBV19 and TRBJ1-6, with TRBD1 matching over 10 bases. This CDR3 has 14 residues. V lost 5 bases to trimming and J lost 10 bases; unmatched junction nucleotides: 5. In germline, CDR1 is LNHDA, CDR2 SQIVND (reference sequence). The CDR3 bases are TGTGCCAGTAGTGAGACAGGGGGCAGATCACCCCTCCACTTT. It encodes CASSETGGRSPLHF.

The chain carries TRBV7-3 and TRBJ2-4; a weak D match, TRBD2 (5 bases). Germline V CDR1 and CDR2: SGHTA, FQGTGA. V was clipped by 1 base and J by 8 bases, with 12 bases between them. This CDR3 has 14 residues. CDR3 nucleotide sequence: TGTGCCAGCAGCTTAAGTCCCAACGGGGACATTCAGTACTTC. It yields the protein CASSLSPNGDIQYF.

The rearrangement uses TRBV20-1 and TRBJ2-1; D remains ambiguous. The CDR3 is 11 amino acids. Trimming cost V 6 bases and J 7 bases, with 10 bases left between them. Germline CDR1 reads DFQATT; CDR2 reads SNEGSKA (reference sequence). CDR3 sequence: CSAPLRNEQFF. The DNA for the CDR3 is TGCAGTGCCCCACTCCGGAATGAGCAGTTCTTC.